This T cell receptor (beta chain) was sequenced for a study of cytomegalovirus exposure and HLA in healthy donors. Study-level findings and limits: Within the 90 to 150 validation repertoires, first-cohort TCR clusters tended to co-occur, according to a later analysis.

Trimming removed 6 bases from V and 2 bases from J; junction bases left unmatched: 5. From germline, CDR1 is SQVTM and CDR2 ANQGSEA. The CDR3 is made up of 13 amino acids. Produced via immunoSEQ multiplex PCR; TCRdb's table is partial and in-frame only. In the table there are hundreds of thousands of clones, roughly 89% of which are singletons. To note about this clone: Its antigen is currently unknown.

This rearrangement joins TRBV29-1 to TRBJ1-2, with 8 nucleotides matching TRBD1. Sequencing was performed on PBMCs. The receptor's source is a young woman in good health and CMV-seronegative. The CDR3 spells CSVSGGANYGYTF. The CDR3 nucleotides read TGCAGCGTCTCAGGGGGCGCGAACTATGGCTACACCTTC.